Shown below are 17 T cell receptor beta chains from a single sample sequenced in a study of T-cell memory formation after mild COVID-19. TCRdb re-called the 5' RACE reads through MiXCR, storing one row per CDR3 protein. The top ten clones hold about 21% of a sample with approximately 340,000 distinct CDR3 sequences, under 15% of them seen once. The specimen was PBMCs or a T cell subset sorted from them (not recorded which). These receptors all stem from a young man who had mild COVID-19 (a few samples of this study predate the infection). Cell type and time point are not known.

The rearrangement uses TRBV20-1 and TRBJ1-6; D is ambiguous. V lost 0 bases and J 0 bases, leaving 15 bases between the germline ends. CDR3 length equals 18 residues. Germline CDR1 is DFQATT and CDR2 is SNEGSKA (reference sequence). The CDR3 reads CSARDLDAASSYNSPLHF. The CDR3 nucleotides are TGCAGTGCTAGAGATCTGGACGCGGCGAGCTCCTATAATTCACCCCTCCACTTT.

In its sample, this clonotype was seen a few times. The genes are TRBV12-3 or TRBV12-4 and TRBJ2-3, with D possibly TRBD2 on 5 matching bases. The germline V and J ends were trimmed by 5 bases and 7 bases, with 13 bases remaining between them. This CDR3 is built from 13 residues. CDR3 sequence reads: CASSLLLAHTQYF. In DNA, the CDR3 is TGTGCCAGCAGTCTCCTCCTAGCTCATACGCAGTATTTT.

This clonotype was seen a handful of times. The CDR3 coding sequence is TGTGCCAGCAGCTTAGCCCCTCGGACAGAGCAAGAGACCCAGTACTTC. Translation: CASSLAPRTEQETQYF. The chain employs TRBV7-9 and TRBJ2-5; possible D gene TRBD1, 6 bases. This CDR3 has 16 amino acids. CDR1 and CDR2 from the germline V gene are SEHNR and FQNEAQ (reference sequence). V was clipped by 0 bases and J by 2 bases, with 13 bases between them.

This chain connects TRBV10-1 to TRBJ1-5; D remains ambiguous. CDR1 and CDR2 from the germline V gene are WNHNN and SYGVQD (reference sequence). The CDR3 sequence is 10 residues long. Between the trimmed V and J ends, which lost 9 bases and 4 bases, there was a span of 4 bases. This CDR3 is CASPNQPQHF. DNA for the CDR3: TGCGCCAGTCCAAATCAGCCCCAGCATTTT.

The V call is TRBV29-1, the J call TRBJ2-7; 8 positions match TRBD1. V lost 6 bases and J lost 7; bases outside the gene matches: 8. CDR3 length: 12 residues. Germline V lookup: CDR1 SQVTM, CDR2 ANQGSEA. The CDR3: CSVLTGAWEQYF. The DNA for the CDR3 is TGCAGCGTCCTGACAGGGGCGTGGGAGCAGTACTTC.

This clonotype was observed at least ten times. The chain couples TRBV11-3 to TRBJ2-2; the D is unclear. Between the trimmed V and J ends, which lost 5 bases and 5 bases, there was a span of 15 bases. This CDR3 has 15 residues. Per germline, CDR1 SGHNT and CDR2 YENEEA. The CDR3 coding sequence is TGTGCCAGCAGCCCGTCGCATACACAAACCGGGGAGCTGTTTTTT. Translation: CASSPSHTQTGELFF.

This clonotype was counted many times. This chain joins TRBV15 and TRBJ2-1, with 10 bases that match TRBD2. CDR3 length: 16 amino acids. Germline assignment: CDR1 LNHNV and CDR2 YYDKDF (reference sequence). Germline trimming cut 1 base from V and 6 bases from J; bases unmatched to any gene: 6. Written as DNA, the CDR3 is TGTGCCACCAGCAGAGGGGACACTAGCGGGGCCAATGAGCAGTTCTTC. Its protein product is CATSRGDTSGANEQFF.

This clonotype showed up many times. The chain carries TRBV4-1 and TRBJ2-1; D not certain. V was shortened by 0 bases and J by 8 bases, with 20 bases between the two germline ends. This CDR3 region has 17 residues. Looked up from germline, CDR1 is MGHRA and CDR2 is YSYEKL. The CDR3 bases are TGCGCCAGCAGCCAAGATGGATTAGGTGTAGTAGGCTATGAGCAGTTCTTC. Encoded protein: CASSQDGLGVVGYEQFF.

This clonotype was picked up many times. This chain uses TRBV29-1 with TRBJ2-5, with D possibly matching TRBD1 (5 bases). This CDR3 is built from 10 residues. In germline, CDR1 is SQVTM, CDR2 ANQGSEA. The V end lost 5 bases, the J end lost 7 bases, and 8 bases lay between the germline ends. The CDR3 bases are TGCAGCGTTCCCCAGGGGACCCAGTACTTC. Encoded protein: CSVPQGTQYF.

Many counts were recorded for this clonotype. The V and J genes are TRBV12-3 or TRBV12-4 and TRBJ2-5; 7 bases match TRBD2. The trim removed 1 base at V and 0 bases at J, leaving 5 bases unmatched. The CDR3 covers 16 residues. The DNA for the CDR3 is TGTGCCAGCAGTTTAGTTCCTAGCGGATACCAAGAGACCCAGTACTTC. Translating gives CASSLVPSGYQETQYF.

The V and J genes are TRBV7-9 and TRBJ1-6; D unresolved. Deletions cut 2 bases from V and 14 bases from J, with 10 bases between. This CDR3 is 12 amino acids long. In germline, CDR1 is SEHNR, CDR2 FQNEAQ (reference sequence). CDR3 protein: CASSLSLGALHF. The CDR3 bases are TGTGCCAGCAGCTTAAGCCTCGGCGCCCTCCACTTT.

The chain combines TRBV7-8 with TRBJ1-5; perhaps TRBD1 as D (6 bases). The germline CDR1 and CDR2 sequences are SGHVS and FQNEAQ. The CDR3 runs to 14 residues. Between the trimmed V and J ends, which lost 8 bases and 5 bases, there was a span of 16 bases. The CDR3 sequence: CASASRGQYQPQHF. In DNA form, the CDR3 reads TGTGCCAGCGCCAGCAGGGGCCAATATCAGCCCCAGCATTTT.

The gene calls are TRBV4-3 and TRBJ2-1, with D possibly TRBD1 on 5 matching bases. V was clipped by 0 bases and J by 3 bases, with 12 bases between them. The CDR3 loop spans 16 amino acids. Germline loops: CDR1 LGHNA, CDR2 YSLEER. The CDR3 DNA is TGCGCCAGCAGCCAAGAGGGCAGGGTAGACTACAATGAGCAGTTCTTC. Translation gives CASSQEGRVDYNEQFF.

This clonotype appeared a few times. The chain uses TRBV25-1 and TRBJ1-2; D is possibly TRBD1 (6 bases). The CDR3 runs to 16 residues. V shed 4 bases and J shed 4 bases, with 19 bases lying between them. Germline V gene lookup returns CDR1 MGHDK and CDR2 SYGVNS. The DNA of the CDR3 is TGTGCCAGCAGTGGTTCTACCGTGGGGGCTCCCTATGGCTACACCTTC. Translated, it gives CASSGSTVGAPYGYTF.

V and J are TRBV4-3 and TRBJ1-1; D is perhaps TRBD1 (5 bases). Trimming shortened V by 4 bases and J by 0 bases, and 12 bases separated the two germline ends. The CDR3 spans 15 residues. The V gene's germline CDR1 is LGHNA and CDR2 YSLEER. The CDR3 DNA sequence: TGCGCCAGCAGCCCTTATGTGGGGGTGAACACTGAAGCTTTCTTT. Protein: CASSPYVGVNTEAFF.

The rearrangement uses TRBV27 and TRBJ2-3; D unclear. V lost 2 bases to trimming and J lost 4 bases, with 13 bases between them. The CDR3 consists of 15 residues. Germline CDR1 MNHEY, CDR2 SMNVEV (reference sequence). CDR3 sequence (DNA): TGTGCCAGCAGTTTACTCTCCCAGGCTTCAGATACGCAGTATTTT. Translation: CASSLLSQASDTQYF.

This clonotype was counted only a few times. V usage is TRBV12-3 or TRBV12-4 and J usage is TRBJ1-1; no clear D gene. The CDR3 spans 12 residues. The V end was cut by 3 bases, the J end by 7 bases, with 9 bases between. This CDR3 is CASSLGRLEAFF. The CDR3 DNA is TGTGCCAGCAGTTTGGGCAGACTTGAAGCTTTCTTT.